The TCR beta chain described here comes from a study of cytomegalovirus exposure and HLA in healthy donors (TCRdb year 2017). Context from the whole study: In an earlier analysis of approximately 640 of the donors, 276 Gb of sequence data and 120 million or so unique TCR beta sequences from about 179 million T cells were reported. Approximately 300 gigabases of sequencing data and approximately 80 million unique TCR sequences were included in an early release covering about 600 HLA-typed donors. The genetic ancestry cluster associated with self-reported Caucasian donors included approximately 85% of the 398 genotyped donors. The study aimed to test whether cataloging public T cell receptors could reveal signatures of past pathogen exposure. Using immunosequencing, the study profiled T cell repertoires from 640 or so subjects and related those repertoires to cytomegalovirus serostatus. Along with the roughly 710-subject first cohort, a separate validation cohort of over a hundred different subjects was used. To predict cytomegalovirus infection status, the study brought together high-throughput TCR immunosequencing, statistical association of individual TCRs with disease status, and machine learning. In a later analysis, previously published TCR beta repertoires from about 670 donors were re-analyzed and high-resolution HLA genotyping was added so that TCR occurrence patterns could be studied. Rather than using new phenotypic data, the later analysis identified candidate immune exposures from TCR beta sequences and from how often those sequences occurred across donors. An earlier analysis of 500 to 750 of the donors applied high-throughput TCR beta sequencing to assess whether each TCR beta V gene segment acted as functional or pseudogenic. Donor age, sex, ethnicity and CMV serostatus were collected together with the repertoire data. A later genetic analysis took genome-wide SNP genotypes for about three fifths of the 666 donors and used that subset as a discovery cohort. Every repertoire in the discovery cohort had been generated on one and the same sequencing platform. HLA typing included class I and class II loci at four-digit resolution. The number of typed donors differed by locus: roughly 629-640 for A, B, C, DRB1 and DQB1; 522 for DQA1; 600 to 610 for DPA1; and around 450 for DPB1. Four or five DR-DQ haplotypes were handled as single units for association and clustering because linkage in the cohort was strong. Across some 400 genotyped donors of the cohort, an average of approximately 200,000 unique TCR beta nucleotide sequences per donor were sequenced, and roughly 17% of those sequences were non-productive.

On this clone: There is no known antigen for this receptor. Base qualities are missing; no much larger clone stands one base away.

The cohort comprised some 700 healthy bone marrow donors. All cohort members were sampled while nominally healthy, although unrecorded immune exposures were likely present. The donor tested CMV seronegative, placing the donor among the 300 to 400 seronegative members of the cohort. A peripheral blood sample was collected from each donor, and TCR beta sequencing was performed on peripheral blood mononuclear cells. The Qiagen DNeasy Blood Extraction Kit was used to extract genomic DNA from the blood cell samples. Libraries were constructed by the immunoSEQ multiplex PCR assay. A mixture of 60 forward primers for TCR Vbeta segments and 13 reverse primers for TCR Jbeta segments was used in the multiplex PCR. A multiplex PCR assay on genomic DNA amplified the CDR3 region of rearranged TCR beta genes. The amplified TCR beta libraries were sequenced on the Illumina HiSeq System as 87-base-pair reads. From the authors' description of their analysis: A later analysis counted 75 million to 100 million unique TCR beta chains across the 650 to 800 repertoires, and around 9.9 million of these chains were shared by at least two donors. Raw reads were error-corrected and collapsed into unique sequences with a nearest-neighbor algorithm that merged closely related sequences to remove PCR and sequencing errors. CDR3 sequences were aligned to IMGT reference sequences to assign V, D and J gene segments. Each retained sequence needed at least a six-nucleotide match to both a V gene segment and a J gene segment. A rearrangement was called productive if the CDR3 had no stop codons and remained in frame with V and J, and every other rearrangement was called non-productive. Following IMGT convention, CDR3 was defined as the stretch from the second conserved V-encoded cysteine to the conserved J-encoded phenylalanine. The earlier analysis of 500 to 750 of the donors excluded any sequence lacking an unambiguous match to a single V gene segment. In an earlier analysis of approximately 590 of the donors, a V segment was called functional when productive rearrangements were above 56.7%, and segregating when the standard deviation between donors exceeded 5%. To diagnose cytomegalovirus status from the catalog of TCR beta chain sequences, a statistical classification framework was built. In a later analysis, TCR nucleotide sequences were compared against IMGT/GENE-DB human TR gene sequences so that V and J genes could be assigned. Using the TCRdist pipeline, a later analysis assigned CDR3 sequences along with most-parsimonious VDJ recombination scenarios. In a later analysis, each TCR beta chain was defined by its CDR3 amino acid sequence together with its V-gene family, and reads lacking a unique V-gene family were excluded. To address suspected cross-contamination and a sequencing artifact, a later analysis removed around 600 highly shared, low-generation-probability nucleotide sequences. In a later analysis, a clonal expansion index for each public chain was calculated from normalized within-repertoire ranks of inferred template counts. In a later analysis, generation probabilities were computed with a VDJ recombination model fitted to out-of-frame rearrangements, and the resulting probabilities were checked against IGoR. In a later analysis, hypergeometric tests were used to score TCR-TCR, TCR-HLA and TCR-CMV co-occurrence, with a repertoire-size bias correction applied to TCR pairs. In a later analysis, false discovery rates were estimated by permuting HLA or CMV assignments 20 times. In a later analysis, co-occurring TCRs were grouped with DBSCAN, and TCRdist sequence similarity was added when clustering was performed within HLA-allele-positive subsets. Repertoires with fewer than 30,000 or more than 120,000 public chains were left out of co-occurrence clustering, as were four to six repertoires with anomalous nucleotide sharing. The table was pulled from immuneACCESS by TCRdb, which kept in-frame rearrangements only. Such tables lose some clones; where checked, under half of the loss comes from unresolved V genes, and the rest has no known cause. V, J and clone size are taken as reported in that table, and D and trimming were inferred from the DNA itself. For this sample the table gives roughly 110,000 clones, of which 70% to 80% were detected only once. In total, the top ten clones hold 2% to 3% of the sample.

The investigation overall reported the following: Presence/absence analyses assumed roughly uniform sequencing depth across donors, an assumption that may not hold. Some IMGT-functional V segments, including TRBV6-2 and TRBV6-3, could not be distinguished by the 87-base-pair reads and were therefore excluded. In a later analysis, the rate of TCR association differed among HLA loci, with DRB1 alleles having the most associated TCRs and HLA-C alleles having the fewest. In vitro tests confirmed that three of the cytomegalovirus-associated TCR beta chains recognize cytomegalovirus antigens. An association between a missense DCLRE1C variant and V-gene and J-gene trimming of TCR beta chains was found in a later genetic analysis and replicated in an independent cohort. According to a later analysis, most CMV-associated TCR beta chains appeared to be HLA-restricted, and the HLA associations seemed to be driven largely by CMV exposure. The cohort was sequenced for TCR beta chains only, and without alpha or paired-chain data the features that could be detected were limited. A further reported finding was that TCR beta sequences accurately predicted the HLA-A and HLA-B alleles for most subjects in the first cohort. Some 16 rarely observed V segments, including chromosome 9 orphons, were excluded from the earlier analysis of approximately 600 of the donors because counts were too low. In an earlier analysis of some 550 of the donors, most TCR beta V segments were observed in productive rearrangements about 90% or about 30% of the time, broadly matching IMGT annotations. Across donors, most TCR sequences were observed very rarely, whereas some public TCRs were present in many individuals. According to a later analysis, parvovirus B19, influenza, CMV and Epstein-Barr virus appeared linked to several top co-occurrence clusters. In a later analysis, about 17,000 TCR beta sequences were associated with specific HLA alleles at a false discovery rate of 0.05. Linkage disequilibrium might explain the correlated functional status among segregating V segments, but an unknown experimental factor could not be excluded. According to the authors, the approach could potentially be generalized to other disease states and immunological phenotypes. The only immune exposure information available for the cohort was CMV serostatus. When HLA alleles, especially DR and DQ, strongly co-occurred, TCR associations were difficult to assign to individual alleles. The study gave a list of about 170 TCR beta chains associated with cytomegalovirus. Compared with equally common non-associated chains, HLA-associated TCR beta chains in a later analysis were more clonally expanded and had lower generation probabilities. A cluster of highly shared sequence variants was judged likely to be a technical artifact of the sequencing pipeline. In a later genetic analysis, fewer N-insertions in productive TCRs were reported among donors in an Asian-associated ancestry cluster than the roughly 700-donor mean. In both the original and validation cohorts, the classifier was reported to diagnose cytomegalovirus status with high specificity and sensitivity. Because HLA typing was unavailable for some donors at each locus, only the typed subset was used in association tests.

CDR1 SGHTA and CDR2 FQGNSA were looked up in the germline V gene. Spanning cysteine to phenylalanine, the CDR3 consists of 15 amino acids. The DNA shown is the 45-base CDR3, in frame from base 1. Trimming accounts for 4 bases at V and 8 bases at J, while the number of junction bases matched to no gene is 8. This receptor was taken from a female donor in good health and CMV-seronegative. This sequence uses TRBV7-2 and TRBJ2-1; 10 junctional bases match TRBD2. Specimen: PBMCs. DNA sequence: TGTGCCAGCAGCTCTGGGAGCGGGGGGGCACATGAGCAGTTCTTC. This codes for CASSSGSGGAHEQFF.